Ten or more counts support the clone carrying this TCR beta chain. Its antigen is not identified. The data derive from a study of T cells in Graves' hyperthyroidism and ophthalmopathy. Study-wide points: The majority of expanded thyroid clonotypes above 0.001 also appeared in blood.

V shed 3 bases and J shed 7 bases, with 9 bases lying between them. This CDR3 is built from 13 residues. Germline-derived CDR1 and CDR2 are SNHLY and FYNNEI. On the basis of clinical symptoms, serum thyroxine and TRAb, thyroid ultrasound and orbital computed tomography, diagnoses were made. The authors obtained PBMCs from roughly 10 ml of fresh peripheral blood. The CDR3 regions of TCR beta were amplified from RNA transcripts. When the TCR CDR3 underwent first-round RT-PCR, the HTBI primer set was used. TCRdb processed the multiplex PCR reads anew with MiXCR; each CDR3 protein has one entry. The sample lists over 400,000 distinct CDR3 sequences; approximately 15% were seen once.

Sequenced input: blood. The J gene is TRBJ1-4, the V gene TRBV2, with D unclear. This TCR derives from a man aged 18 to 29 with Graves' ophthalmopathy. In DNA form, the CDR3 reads TGTGCCAGCAGTGATTTGGCGACTGAAAAACTGTTTTTT. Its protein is CASSDLATEKLFF.